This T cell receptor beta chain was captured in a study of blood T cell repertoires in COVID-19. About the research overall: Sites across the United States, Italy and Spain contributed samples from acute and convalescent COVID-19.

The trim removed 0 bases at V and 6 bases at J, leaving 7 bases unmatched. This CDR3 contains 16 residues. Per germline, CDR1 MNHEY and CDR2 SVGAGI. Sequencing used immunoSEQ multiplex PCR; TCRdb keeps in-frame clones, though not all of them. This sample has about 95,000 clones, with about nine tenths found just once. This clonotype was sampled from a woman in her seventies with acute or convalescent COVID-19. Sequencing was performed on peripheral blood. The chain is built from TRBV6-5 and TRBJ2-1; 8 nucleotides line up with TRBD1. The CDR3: CASSYSGRGHGNEQFF. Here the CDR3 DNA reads TGTGCCAGCAGTTACTCGGGCAGGGGGCATGGCAATGAGCAGTTCTTC.